This T cell receptor (beta chain) was obtained from a study of radiation and T cells in renal cell carcinoma. Overall study context: Nephrectomy followed 15 Gy stereotactic body radiation by 4 weeks.

This CDR3 is 13 amino acids long. CDR1 and CDR2 from the germline V gene are GTSNPN and SVGIG (reference sequence). Noted time point: blood 2 weeks post-SBRT. Treatment: 15 Gy SBRT to primary tumor, nephrectomy 4 weeks later. The patient's renal cell carcinoma had clear cell pathology. As for this clone: Its antigen is unidentified.

Clones were read by immunoSEQ multiplex PCR, and TCRdb kept only the in-frame ones, dropping some. This table holds 100,000 to 150,000 clones, roughly 91% found once. Regarding the study as a whole: From baseline, blood top tumor clonotypes peaked at 2 weeks post-radiation. No pretreatment tumor biopsies were available for baseline clonotypes.

The sample was blood, taken from a patient whose treatment included radiotherapy and nephrectomy. The clonotype was recovered from a woman aged 70 to 79 with renal cell carcinoma. The chain has TRBV30 and TRBJ2-5; 7 positions match TRBD2. The J call may be in error: the DNA end matches TRBJ2-7 better. CDR3 coding DNA: TGTGCCGGCCTCCGGGACTACACCTACGAGCAGTACTTC. This translates into CAGLRDYTYEQYF.